Listed here are 31 T cell receptor beta chains from one sample, sequenced in a study of T-cell memory formation after mild COVID-19. TCRdb fed the 5' RACE reads into MiXCR, producing one record per CDR3 protein. The table shows over 70,000 distinct CDR3 sequences, with roughly 16% occurring only once. Sequenced sample: PBMCs or a T cell subset sorted from them (not recorded which). The receptors derive from a man younger than 30 who had mild COVID-19 (a few samples of this study predate the infection). Cell type and time point are not known.

Only a few counts were recorded for this clonotype. This chain links TRBV5-1 with TRBJ1-1, with D uncertain. V shed 5 bases and J shed 0 bases, with 8 bases lying between them. The germline CDR1 and CDR2 sequences are SGHRS and YFSETQ. CDR3 length: 13 amino acids. Written as DNA, the CDR3 is TGCGCCAGCAGTAACGGAATGAACACTGAAGCTTTCTTT. Translation: CASSNGMNTEAFF. Full variable domain (outside the CDR3, taken from reference TRBV5-1 and TRBJ1-1): KAGVTQTPRYLIKTRGQQVTLSCSPISGHRSVSWYQQTPGQGLQFLFEYFSETQRNKGNFPGRFSGRQFSNSRSEMNVSTLELGDSALYLCASSNGMNTEAFFGQGTRLTVV.

There are a few counts of this clonotype. The chain is built from TRBV7-9 and TRBJ2-3; TRBD1 or TRBD2 may be the D gene (6 bases each). This CDR3 is built from 13 residues. Germline V CDR1 and CDR2: SEHNR, FQNEAQ (reference sequence). The ends were cut back, 8 bases at V and 5 bases at J, with 14 bases in the middle. CDR3 DNA sequence: TGTGCCAGCGGCTCGGGGGCGGGAGATACGCAGTATTTT. This sequence encodes CASGSGAGDTQYF.

The chain couples TRBV20-1 to TRBJ2-1; D gene uncertain. V was trimmed by 3 bases and J by 7 bases, leaving 4 bases between them. The CDR3 covers 10 residues. Per the germline V gene, CDR1 is DFQATT and CDR2 is SNEGSKA (reference sequence). The CDR3: CSASENEQFF. The CDR3 bases are TGCAGTGCTAGTGAAAATGAGCAGTTCTTC.

This clonotype showed up just a few times. The chain employs TRBV7-9 and TRBJ2-3; tentatively, D is TRBD1 (5 bases). Trimming took off 1 base at V and 5 bases at J, with 10 bases between the two ends. Germline CDR1 SEHNR, CDR2 FQNEAQ (reference sequence). The CDR3 is made up of 14 amino acids. CDR3 amino acids: CASSLDYTGDTQYF. CDR3 bases: TGTGCCAGCAGCTTAGATTACACAGGAGATACGCAGTATTTT.

The rearrangement uses TRBV20-1 and TRBJ2-4; the match to TRBD2 covers 11 bases. V lost 3 bases, J lost 0 bases, and 10 bases stayed unmatched. The CDR3 loop spans 18 amino acids. Germline assignment: CDR1 DFQATT and CDR2 SNEGSKA (reference sequence). CDR3 in amino acids: CSASNPLAGELAKNIQYF. CDR3 nucleotides: TGCAGTGCTAGTAATCCACTAGCGGGGGAACTAGCCAAAAACATTCAGTACTTC.

The V gene is TRBV20-1, the J gene TRBJ2-4; D may be TRBD1 (5 bases). V dropped 4 bases and J dropped 0 bases, with 13 bases sitting between them. CDR1 is DFQATT, CDR2 SNEGSKA, per germline (reference sequence). The CDR3 spans 15 residues. CDR3: CSATSSQGAKNIQYF. In DNA, the CDR3 is TGCAGTGCTACTTCGTCGCAGGGAGCCAAAAACATTCAGTACTTC.

Many counts were recorded for this clonotype. The chain is built from TRBV5-6 and TRBJ2-3; D is uncertain. V was clipped by 2 bases and J by 3 bases, with 13 bases between them. From germline, CDR1 is SGHDT and CDR2 YYEEEE. CDR3 length: 15 amino acids. CDR3 amino acids: CASSFETLLTDTQYF. In nucleotides, the CDR3 is TGTGCCAGCAGCTTTGAGACACTACTTACAGATACGCAGTATTTT.

This clonotype was counted between two and nine times. The rearrangement joins TRBV4-1 to TRBJ2-5; the D is unclear. In germline, CDR1 is MGHRA, CDR2 YSYEKL. The CDR3 has 13 residues. V was cut by 1 base and J by 5 bases, with 8 bases left in between. CDR3 in DNA: TGCGCCAGCAGCCAAGTAGTTGGGGAGACCCAGTACTTC. Its translation is CASSQVVGETQYF.

In its sample, this clonotype was seen a few times. The chain employs TRBV7-9 and TRBJ1-1; 7 positions match TRBD1. The CDR3 has 16 amino acids. Unmatched junction bases numbered 10, after V lost 3 bases and J lost 3 bases. Germline-derived CDR1 and CDR2 are SEHNR and FQNEAQ (reference sequence). This CDR3 is CASSFNRDTGDTEAFF. The CDR3 coding sequence is TGTGCCAGCAGCTTTAATCGCGATACAGGGGACACTGAAGCTTTCTTT.

The V call is TRBV7-9, the J call TRBJ2-3, with 8 bases matching TRBD1. The V gene end was trimmed by 4 bases and the J gene end by 3 bases; junction bases not matched to a gene: 9. The V gene's germline CDR1 is SEHNR and CDR2 FQNEAQ (reference sequence). The CDR3 has 16 residues. The CDR3 spells CASSSRQGPTTDTQYF. The DNA of the CDR3 is TGTGCCAGCAGCTCCAGACAGGGGCCCACGACAGATACGCAGTATTTT.

The chain recombines TRBV7-9 with TRBJ1-1; tentative D call: TRBD1 (5 bases). This CDR3 is 16 amino acids long. Between the trimmed V and J ends, which lost 5 bases and 0 bases, there was a span of 16 bases. Looked up from germline, CDR1 is SEHNR and CDR2 is FQNEAQ (reference sequence). The CDR3 protein is CASSTDLRQMNTEAFF. CDR3 nucleotide sequence: TGTGCCAGCAGCACCGACCTTCGACAGATGAACACTGAAGCTTTCTTT.

The rearrangement joins TRBV18 to TRBJ2-5, with 9 bases lining up with TRBD2. Germline-derived CDR1 and CDR2 are KGHSH and LQKENI. This CDR3 has 16 residues. With V trimmed by 2 bases and J by 2 bases, 6 bases remained unmatched. CDR3 sequence (DNA): TGTGCCAGCTCACCAGCGGGACTAGCCGAGCAAGAGACCCAGTACTTC. Translating it yields CASSPAGLAEQETQYF.

This clonotype was recorded many times. The V gene is TRBV23-1, the J gene TRBJ2-3; D unresolved. TRBV23-1 is known as an ORF, though its function is uncertain. This CDR3 comprises 13 residues. V was cut by 3 bases and J by 4 bases, with 8 bases left in between. The chain's CDR3 is CASSHPNADTQYF. CDR3 in DNA: TGCGCCAGCAGTCACCCGAATGCAGATACGCAGTATTTT.

This clonotype has more than one count but fewer than ten. The chain links TRBV4-2 to TRBJ2-3; D is uncertain. CDR3 length equals 14 residues. Trimming left V 4 bases short and J 2 bases short, with 10 bases between. The germline gives CDR1 LGHNA, CDR2 YNFKEQ. The CDR3 loop reads CASSPGGNTDTQYF. In DNA form, the CDR3 reads TGTGCCAGCAGCCCGGGCGGAAACACAGATACGCAGTATTTT.

There are a few counts of this clonotype. The V call is TRBV7-8, the J call TRBJ2-7; 7 bases align to TRBD2. J lost 7 bases, V lost 4 bases, and 7 bases had no gene match. The CDR3 totals 13 residues. Per germline, CDR1 SGHVS and CDR2 FQNEAQ. CDR3 DNA sequence: TGTGCCAGCAGCTCCCGGGAGGCGGGTGAGCAGTACTTC. Translating it yields CASSSREAGEQYF.

The CDR3 nucleotides read TGTGCCAGCATTCCTGATCGGGGGAACAATGAGCAGTTCTTC. This gives the protein CASIPDRGNNEQFF. This chain joins TRBV7-9 and TRBJ2-1; D is possibly TRBD2 (6 bases). This CDR3 contains 14 residues. Between the trimmed V and J ends, which lost 7 bases and 5 bases, there was a span of 15 bases. Germline V gives CDR1 SEHNR, CDR2 FQNEAQ (reference sequence). The complete variable domain, with remaining parts taken from reference TRBV7-9 and TRBJ2-1, reads DTGVSQNPRHKITKRGQNVTFRCDPISEHNRLYWYRQTLGQGPEFLTYFQNEAQLEKSRLLSDRFSAERPKGSFSTLEIQRTEQGDSAMYLCASIPDRGNNEQFFGPGTRLTVL.

This sequence joins TRBV9 and TRBJ2-1; TRBD2 matches 13 bases. CDR1 and CDR2 (germline): SGDLS, YYNGEE. The CDR3 loop spans 14 amino acids. J gave up 5 bases and V 5 bases, and 1 base lay outside the gene matches. CDR3 DNA sequence: TGTGCCAGCAGGGGGACTAGCGGGAACAATGAGCAGTTCTTC. Its translation is CASRGTSGNNEQFF.

This clonotype has only a few counts. This chain uses TRBV7-9 with TRBJ2-3, with 7 bases lining up with TRBD2. V lost 5 bases to trimming and J lost 5 bases; unmatched junction nucleotides: 13. The germline CDR1 and CDR2 sequences are SEHNR and FQNEAQ (reference sequence). The CDR3 covers 16 residues. The CDR3 region has the DNA TGTGCCAGCAGCGTAAGGAGCGGGGATTGGGTAGATACGCAGTATTTT. Protein: CASSVRSGDWVDTQYF. Filled out from reference TRBV7-9 and TRBJ2-3, the complete variable domain reads DTGVSQNPRHKITKRGQNVTFRCDPISEHNRLYWYRQTLGQGPEFLTYFQNEAQLEKSRLLSDRFSAERPKGSFSTLEIQRTEQGDSAMYLCASSVRSGDWVDTQYFGPGTRLTVL.

The chain couples TRBV7-6 to TRBJ1-1; tentatively, D is TRBD1 (5 bases). Germline V gives CDR1 SGHVS, CDR2 FNYEAQ. The V end lost 5 bases, the J end lost 1 base, and 5 bases lay between the germline ends. This CDR3 has 12 residues. The CDR3 loop is CASSGQNTEAFF. CDR3 coding DNA: TGTGCCAGCAGCGGACAGAACACTGAAGCTTTCTTT.

The chain recombines TRBV4-1 with TRBJ1-5, with D unclear. V shed 4 bases and J shed 5 bases, with 9 bases lying between them. CDR3 length equals 13 residues. Per the germline V gene, CDR1 is MGHRA and CDR2 is YSYEKL. CDR3 sequence: CASSPFVDQPQHF. For the CDR3, the DNA is TGCGCCAGCAGCCCTTTTGTGGATCAGCCCCAGCATTTT.

In its sample, this clonotype was seen many times. This chain links TRBV7-9 with TRBJ2-1; D uncertain. CDR1 is SEHNR, CDR2 FQNEAQ, per germline (reference sequence). Trimming shortened V by 1 base and J by 9 bases, and 1 base separated the two germline ends. The CDR3 spans 10 residues. DNA of the CDR3: TGTGCCAGCAGCTTAGTTGAGCAGTTCTTC. This codes for CASSLVEQFF.

This clonotype appeared a few times. The chain joins TRBV12-3 or TRBV12-4 to TRBJ1-2; D remains unclear. This CDR3 is built from 14 residues. V lost 2 bases to trimming and J lost 4 bases, with 11 bases between them. The CDR3: CASSLRGPGYGYTF. In nucleotides, the CDR3 is TGTGCCAGCAGTTTAAGAGGACCGGGCTATGGCTACACCTTC.

The gene calls are TRBV11-2 and TRBJ2-1; 10 bases line up with TRBD2. The J segment lost 4 bases and the V segment lost 8 bases, leaving 8 bases of the junction unmatched. Germline CDR1 is SGHAT and CDR2 is FQNNGV. The CDR3 has 15 residues. The CDR3 loop is CASEGGLAVYNEQFF. Written as DNA, the CDR3 is TGTGCCAGCGAAGGTGGACTAGCGGTTTACAATGAGCAGTTCTTC.

This chain uses TRBV7-9 with TRBJ2-7, with D possibly being TRBD1 (5 bases). The germline CDR1 and CDR2 sequences are SEHNR and FQNEAQ (reference sequence). V was clipped by 1 base and J by 1 base, with 8 bases between them. The CDR3 length is 14 residues. The CDR3: CASSLERGSYEQYF. CDR3 DNA: TGTGCCAGCAGCTTAGAAAGGGGTTCCTACGAGCAGTACTTC.

This chain links TRBV2 with TRBJ2-7, with 9 bases fitting TRBD1. With 5 bases clipped from V and 4 bases from J, the junction kept 3 bases outside the gene matches. The CDR3 is made up of 13 amino acids. Germline lookup yields CDR1 SNHLY and CDR2 FYNNEI. The CDR3, as DNA: TGTGCCAGCAGTACAGGGGGCTTATACGAGCAGTACTTC. Translating gives CASSTGGLYEQYF.

This clonotype was counted between two and nine times. This chain joins TRBV12-3 or TRBV12-4 and TRBJ2-5; TRBD1 matches at 8 bases. Trimming cost V 6 bases and J 5 bases; bases outside gene matches: 11. The CDR3 contains 15 residues. This CDR3 is CASRNRDRRGETQYF. The CDR3 DNA reads TGTGCCAGCAGGAACCGGGACAGGCGAGGGGAGACCCAGTACTTC.

The V gene is TRBV7-2, the J gene TRBJ2-3; TRBD2 agrees at 8 bases. This CDR3 is 16 amino acids long. V dropped 2 bases and J dropped 4; count of bases not matched to a gene: 8. CDR1 is SGHTA, CDR2 FQGNSA, per germline. The CDR3 protein is CASSLNSGGLSDTQYF. In DNA form, the CDR3 reads TGTGCCAGCAGCTTAAATTCGGGGGGGCTTTCAGATACGCAGTATTTT.

J is TRBJ1-1 and V is TRBV5-1; no reliable D call. The CDR3 sequence is 12 residues long. V was pared by 7 bases and J by 10 bases, with 17 bases between. The germline V gene encodes CDR1 SGHRS and CDR2 YFSETQ. CDR3 protein: CASGPAGYVAFF. The DNA of the CDR3 is TGCGCCAGCGGACCTGCGGGGTATGTAGCTTTCTTT.

This clonotype was counted ten times or more. V usage is TRBV12-3 or TRBV12-4 and J usage is TRBJ2-1, with D possibly matching TRBD2 (6 bases). The CDR3 runs to 14 residues. Trimming removed 6 bases from V and 3 bases from J, with 12 bases in between. DNA of the CDR3: TGTGCCAGCAGGGAGAAGGGACTCTACAATGAGCAGTTCTTC. It yields the protein CASREKGLYNEQFF.

The chain couples TRBV4-1 to TRBJ1-2; tentatively, D is TRBD1 (5 bases). V shed 7 bases and J shed 8 bases, with 20 bases lying between them. There are 14 residues in the CDR3. Germline V lookup: CDR1 MGHRA, CDR2 YSYEKL. The chain's CDR3 is CASNDGWAGKGYTF. The DNA for the CDR3 is TGCGCCAGCAATGATGGTTGGGCAGGGAAAGGCTACACCTTC.

This clonotype was seen more than once but under ten times. The DNA of the CDR3 is TGTGCCAGCAGCTTGGTTGGTAGCGGGGGGGCCGATGAGCAGTTCTTC. Its translation is CASSLVGSGGADEQFF. J is TRBJ2-1 and V is TRBV5-4; 11 bases align to TRBD2. The germline gives CDR1 SGHNT, CDR2 YYREEE (reference sequence). J gave up 8 bases and V 0 bases, and 7 bases lay outside the gene matches. The CDR3 covers 16 residues.